This TCR beta chain stems from a study of identical twins. The authors used template switching to add a universal primer site and gave cDNA unique molecular identifiers. TCRdb re-called the 5' RACE reads through MiXCR, storing one row per CDR3 protein. In the table there are some 590,000 distinct CDR3 sequences, 9.6% of which are singletons. In this sample, this clonotype turned up many times. These sequences were also reported in another study, on yellow fever vaccine responses in identical twins.

The sequenced sample was PBMCs. This clonotype was obtained from a woman in her late teens or twenties in good health.

CDR3 DNA sequence: TGCAGTGCTAGAGGCTACGAGCAGTACTTC. Protein product: CSARGYEQYF. The rearrangement links TRBV20-1 to TRBJ2-7; D unclear. Germline V lookup: CDR1 DFQATT, CDR2 SNEGSKA (reference sequence). Trimming left V 1 base short and J 3 bases short, with 1 base between. CDR3 length equals 10 residues.